This T cell receptor beta chain was obtained from a study of identical twins. The study's findings and limits: Zero-insertion findings could be partly confounded by invariant cells (MAIT and iNKT cells).

TCRdb reprocessed the 5' RACE reads via MiXCR and lists one record per CDR3 protein. The profile shows approximately 300,000 distinct CDR3 sequences, 8.5% to 9.5% of them singletons. This clonotype was seen ten or more times. Its antigen is unknown. The germline gives CDR1 SNHLY, CDR2 FYNNEI. The CDR3 has 14 residues. V lost 1 base and J lost 1, with 7 bases in between. This sample also appeared in a second study, on yellow fever vaccine responses in identical twins.

The material sequenced was CD8+ T cells sorted from blood. The receptor was isolated from a woman aged 18 to 35 in good health. The chain carries TRBV2 and TRBJ1-1, with D unclear. The CDR3 is CASSEVIGNTEAFF. CDR3 in DNA: TGTGCCAGCAGTGAAGTAATCGGGAACACTGAAGCTTTCTTT.